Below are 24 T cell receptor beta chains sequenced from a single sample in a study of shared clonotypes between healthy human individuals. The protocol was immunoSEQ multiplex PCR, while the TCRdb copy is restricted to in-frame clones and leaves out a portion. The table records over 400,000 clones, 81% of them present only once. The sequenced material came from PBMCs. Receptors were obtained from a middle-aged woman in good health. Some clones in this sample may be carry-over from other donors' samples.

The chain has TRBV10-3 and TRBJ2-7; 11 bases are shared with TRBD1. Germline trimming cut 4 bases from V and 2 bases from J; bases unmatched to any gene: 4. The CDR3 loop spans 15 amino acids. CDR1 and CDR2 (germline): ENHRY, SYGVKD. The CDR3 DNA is TGTGCCATCAGTGGGAGGGACAGGGGGGCCTACGAGCAGTACTTC. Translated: CAISGRDRGAYEQYF.

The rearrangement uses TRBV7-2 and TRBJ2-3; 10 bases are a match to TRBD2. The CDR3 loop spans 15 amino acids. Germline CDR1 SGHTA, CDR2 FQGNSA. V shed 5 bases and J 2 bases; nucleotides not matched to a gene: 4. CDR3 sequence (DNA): TGTGCCAGCAGCCCTCTAGCGGGAGACACAGATACGCAGTATTTT. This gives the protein CASSPLAGDTDTQYF.

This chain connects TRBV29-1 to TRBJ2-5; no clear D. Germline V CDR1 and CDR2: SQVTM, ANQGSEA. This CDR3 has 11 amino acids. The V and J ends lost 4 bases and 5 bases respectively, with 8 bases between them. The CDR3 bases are TGCAGCGTTGGGGATGGGGAGACCCAGTACTTC. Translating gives CSVGDGETQYF.

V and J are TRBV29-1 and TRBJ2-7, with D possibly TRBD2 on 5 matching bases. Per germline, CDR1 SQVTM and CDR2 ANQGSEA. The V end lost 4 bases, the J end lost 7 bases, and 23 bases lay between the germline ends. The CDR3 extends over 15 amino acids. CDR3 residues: CSVGAEPSHRREQYF. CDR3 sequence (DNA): TGCAGCGTTGGGGCCGAGCCTTCGCATAGGAGGGAGCAGTACTTC.

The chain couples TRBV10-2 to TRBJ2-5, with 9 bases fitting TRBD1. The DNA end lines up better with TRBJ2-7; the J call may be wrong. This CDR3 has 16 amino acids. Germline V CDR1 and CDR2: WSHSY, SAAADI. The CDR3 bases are TGCGCCAGCAGTGACCCCTCCGGGACAGGGTCCTACGAGCAGTACTTC. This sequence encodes CASSDPSGTGSYEQYF.

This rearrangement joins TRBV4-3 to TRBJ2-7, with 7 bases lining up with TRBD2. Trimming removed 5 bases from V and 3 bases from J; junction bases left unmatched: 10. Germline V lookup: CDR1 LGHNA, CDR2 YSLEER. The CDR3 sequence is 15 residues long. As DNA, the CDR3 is TGCGCCAGCAGCGTAAATCCGGGACTAAACTACGAGCAGTACTTC. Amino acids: CASSVNPGLNYEQYF.

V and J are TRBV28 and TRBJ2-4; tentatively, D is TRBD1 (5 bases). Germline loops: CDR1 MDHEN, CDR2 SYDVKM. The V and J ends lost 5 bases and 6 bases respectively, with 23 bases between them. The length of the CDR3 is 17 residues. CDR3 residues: CASSPAGAPFGLNIQYF. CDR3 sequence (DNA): TGTGCCAGCAGTCCGGCTGGGGCCCCTTTCGGGTTAAACATTCAGTACTTC.

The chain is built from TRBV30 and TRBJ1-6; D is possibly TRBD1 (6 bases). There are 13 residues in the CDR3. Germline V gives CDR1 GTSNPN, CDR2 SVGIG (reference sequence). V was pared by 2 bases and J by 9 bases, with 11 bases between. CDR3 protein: CAWSSGVRSPLHF. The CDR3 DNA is TGTGCCTGGAGTTCAGGGGTGCGTTCACCCCTCCACTTT.

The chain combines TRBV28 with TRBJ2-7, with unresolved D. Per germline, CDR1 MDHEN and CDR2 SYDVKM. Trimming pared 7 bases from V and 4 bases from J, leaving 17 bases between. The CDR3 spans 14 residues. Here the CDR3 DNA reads TGTGCCAGCACCACTTACCCTCAAATTTACGAGCAGTACTTC. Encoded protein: CASTTYPQIYEQYF.

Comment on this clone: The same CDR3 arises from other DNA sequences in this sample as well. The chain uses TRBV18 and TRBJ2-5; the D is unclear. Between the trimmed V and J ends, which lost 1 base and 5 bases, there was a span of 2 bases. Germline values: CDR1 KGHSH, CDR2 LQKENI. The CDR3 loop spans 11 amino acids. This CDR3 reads CASSPQETQYF. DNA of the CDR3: TGTGCCAGCTCACCACAGGAGACCCAGTACTTC.

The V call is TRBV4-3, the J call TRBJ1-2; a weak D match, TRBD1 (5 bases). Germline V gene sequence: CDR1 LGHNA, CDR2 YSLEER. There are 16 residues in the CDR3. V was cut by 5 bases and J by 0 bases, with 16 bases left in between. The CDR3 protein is CASSFTGTRANYGYTF. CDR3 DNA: TGCGCCAGCAGCTTCACCGGGACCCGAGCTAACTATGGCTACACCTTC.

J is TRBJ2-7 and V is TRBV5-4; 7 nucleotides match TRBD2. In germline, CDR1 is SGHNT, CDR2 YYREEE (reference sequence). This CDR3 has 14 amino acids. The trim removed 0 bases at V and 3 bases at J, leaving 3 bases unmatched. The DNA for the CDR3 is TGTGCCAGCAGCTTGGGTGCGGGAGTCTACGAGCAGTACTTC. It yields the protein CASSLGAGVYEQYF. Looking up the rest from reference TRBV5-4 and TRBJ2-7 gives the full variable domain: ETGVTQSPTHLIKTRGQQVTLRCSSQSGHNTVSWYQQALGQGPQFIFQYYREEENGRGNFPPRFSGLQFPNYSSELNVNALELDDSALYLCASSLGAGVYEQYFGPGTRLTVT.

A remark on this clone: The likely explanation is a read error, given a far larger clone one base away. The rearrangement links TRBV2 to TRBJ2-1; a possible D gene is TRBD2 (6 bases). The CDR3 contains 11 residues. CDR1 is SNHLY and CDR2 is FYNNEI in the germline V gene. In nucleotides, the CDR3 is TGTGCCGCAGTTTGGCGGGATATTTCGGTCTTC. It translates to CAAVWRDISVF.

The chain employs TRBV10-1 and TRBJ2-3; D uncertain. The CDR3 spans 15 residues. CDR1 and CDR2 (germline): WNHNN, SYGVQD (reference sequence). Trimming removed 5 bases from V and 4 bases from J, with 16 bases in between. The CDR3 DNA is TGCGCCAGCAGTCCCGGGCTAGAAGAGGCAGATACGCAGTATTTT. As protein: CASSPGLEEADTQYF.

The CDR3 sequence: CASGGQLSYEQYF. In nucleotides, the CDR3 is TGTGCCAGCGGGGGACAACTCTCCTACGAGCAGTACTTC. This rearrangement joins TRBV2 to TRBJ2-7; D possibly corresponds to TRBD1 (6 bases). Trimming stripped 8 bases from V and 0 bases from J, with 11 bases between. Germline V gives CDR1 SNHLY, CDR2 FYNNEI. The CDR3 is made up of 13 amino acids.

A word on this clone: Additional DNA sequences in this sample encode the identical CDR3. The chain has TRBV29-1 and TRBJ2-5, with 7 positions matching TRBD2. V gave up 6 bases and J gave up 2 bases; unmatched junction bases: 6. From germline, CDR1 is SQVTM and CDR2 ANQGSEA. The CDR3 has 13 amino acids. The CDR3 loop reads CSVGPGGQETQYF. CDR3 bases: TGCAGCGTCGGCCCGGGGGGTCAAGAGACCCAGTACTTC.

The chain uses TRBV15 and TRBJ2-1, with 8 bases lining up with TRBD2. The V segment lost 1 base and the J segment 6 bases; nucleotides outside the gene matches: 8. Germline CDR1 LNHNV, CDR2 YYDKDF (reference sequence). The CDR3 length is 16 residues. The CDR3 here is CATSRGGGLVSNEQFF. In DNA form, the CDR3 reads TGTGCCACCAGCAGAGGGGGGGGACTAGTTTCCAATGAGCAGTTCTTC.

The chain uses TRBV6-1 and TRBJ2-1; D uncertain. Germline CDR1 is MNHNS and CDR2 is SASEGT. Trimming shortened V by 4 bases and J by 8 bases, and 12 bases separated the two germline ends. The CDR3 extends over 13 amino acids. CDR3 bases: TGTGCCAGCAGTGTGGGATGGGAAGATGAGCAGTTCTTC. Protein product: CASSVGWEDEQFF.

The CDR3 protein is CASSLAMTGGYGYTF. CDR3 DNA sequence: TGTGCCAGCAGCTTAGCAATGACAGGGGGCTATGGCTACACCTTC. V is TRBV7-2 and J is TRBJ1-2, with 9 nucleotides matching TRBD1. J lost 4 bases, V lost 0 bases, and 3 bases had no gene match. CDR1 and CDR2 (germline): SGHTA, FQGNSA. The CDR3 runs to 15 residues.

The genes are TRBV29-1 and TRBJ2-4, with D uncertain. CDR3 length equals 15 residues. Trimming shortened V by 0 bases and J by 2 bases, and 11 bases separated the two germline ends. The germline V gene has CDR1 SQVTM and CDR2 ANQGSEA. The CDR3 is CSVEDRAPSKNIQYF. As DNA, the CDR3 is TGCAGCGTTGAAGATCGGGCCCCCTCCAAAAACATTCAGTACTTC.

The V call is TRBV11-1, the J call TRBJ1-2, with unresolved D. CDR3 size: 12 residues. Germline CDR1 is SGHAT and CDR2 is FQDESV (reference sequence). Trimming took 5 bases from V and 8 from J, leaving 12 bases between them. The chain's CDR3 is CASSLSAGGYTF. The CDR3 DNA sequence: TGTGCCAGCAGCCTATCAGCTGGGGGCTACACCTTC.

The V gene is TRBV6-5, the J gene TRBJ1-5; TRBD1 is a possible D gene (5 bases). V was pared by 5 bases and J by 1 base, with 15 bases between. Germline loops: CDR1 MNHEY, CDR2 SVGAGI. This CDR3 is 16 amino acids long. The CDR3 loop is CASSNLRGKSNQPQHF. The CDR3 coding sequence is TGTGCCAGCAGTAACTTACGGGGGAAAAGCAATCAGCCCCAGCATTTT.

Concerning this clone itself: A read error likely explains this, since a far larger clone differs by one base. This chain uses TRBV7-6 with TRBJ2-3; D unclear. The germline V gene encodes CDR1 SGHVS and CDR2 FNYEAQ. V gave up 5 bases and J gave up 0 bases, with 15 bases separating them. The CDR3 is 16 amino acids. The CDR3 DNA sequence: TGTGCCAGCAGCAGATCAACAGTGACTAGCACAGATACGCAGTATTTT. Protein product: CASSRSTVTSTDTQYF.

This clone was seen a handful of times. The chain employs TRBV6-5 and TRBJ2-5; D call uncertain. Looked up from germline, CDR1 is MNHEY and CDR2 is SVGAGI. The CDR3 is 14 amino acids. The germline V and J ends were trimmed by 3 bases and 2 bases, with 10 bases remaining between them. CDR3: CASSYSPEQETQYF. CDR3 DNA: TGTGCCAGCAGTTATTCCCCCGAACAAGAGACCCAGTACTTC.